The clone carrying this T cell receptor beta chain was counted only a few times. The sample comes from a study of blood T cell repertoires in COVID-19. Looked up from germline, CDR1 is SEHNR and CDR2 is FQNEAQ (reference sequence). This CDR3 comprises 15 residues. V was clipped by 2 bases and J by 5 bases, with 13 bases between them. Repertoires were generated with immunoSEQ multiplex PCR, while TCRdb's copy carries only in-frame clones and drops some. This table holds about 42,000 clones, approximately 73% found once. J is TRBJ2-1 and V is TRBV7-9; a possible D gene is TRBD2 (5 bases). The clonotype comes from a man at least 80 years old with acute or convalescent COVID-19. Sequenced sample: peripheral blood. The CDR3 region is CASSLPGRVHNEQFF. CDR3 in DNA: TGTGCCAGCAGCTTACCTGGGAGAGTGCACAATGAGCAGTTCTTC.